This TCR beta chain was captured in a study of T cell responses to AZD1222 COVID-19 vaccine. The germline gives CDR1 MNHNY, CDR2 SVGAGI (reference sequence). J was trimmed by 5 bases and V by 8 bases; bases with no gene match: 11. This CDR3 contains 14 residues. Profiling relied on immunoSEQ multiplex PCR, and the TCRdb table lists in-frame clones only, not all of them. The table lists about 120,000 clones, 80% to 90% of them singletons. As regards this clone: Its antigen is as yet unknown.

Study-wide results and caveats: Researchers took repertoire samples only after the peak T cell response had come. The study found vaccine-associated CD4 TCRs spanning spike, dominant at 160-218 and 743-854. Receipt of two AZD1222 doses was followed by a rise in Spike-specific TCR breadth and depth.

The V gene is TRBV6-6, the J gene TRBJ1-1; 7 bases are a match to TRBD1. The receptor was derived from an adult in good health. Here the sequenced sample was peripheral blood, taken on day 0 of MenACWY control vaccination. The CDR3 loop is CASSRGGGGTEAFF. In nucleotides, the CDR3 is TGTGCCAGCTCCAGGGGGGGAGGAGGAACTGAAGCTTTCTTT.